This T cell receptor beta chain was identified in a study of T-cell memory formation after mild COVID-19. Study-level information: Largely donor-specific sequence clusters came from a couple of donors.

TCRdb re-called the 5' RACE reads through MiXCR, storing one row per CDR3 protein. The table has approximately 500,000 distinct CDR3 sequences, 20% to 30% seen once. Specimen: PBMCs or a T cell subset sorted from them (not recorded which). The source of this sequence is an adult woman who had mild COVID-19 (a few samples of this study predate the infection). Cell type and time point are not known.

This CDR3 is CASTKGWQGGSNQPQHF. CDR3 bases: TGTGCCAGCACCAAAGGGTGGCAGGGCGGTAGCAATCAGCCCCAGCATTTT. This sequence joins TRBV6-1 and TRBJ1-5; D is perhaps TRBD1 (5 bases). This CDR3 is 17 amino acids long. V was shortened by 7 bases and J by 0 bases, with 19 bases between the two germline ends. From germline, CDR1 is MNHNS and CDR2 SASEGT.